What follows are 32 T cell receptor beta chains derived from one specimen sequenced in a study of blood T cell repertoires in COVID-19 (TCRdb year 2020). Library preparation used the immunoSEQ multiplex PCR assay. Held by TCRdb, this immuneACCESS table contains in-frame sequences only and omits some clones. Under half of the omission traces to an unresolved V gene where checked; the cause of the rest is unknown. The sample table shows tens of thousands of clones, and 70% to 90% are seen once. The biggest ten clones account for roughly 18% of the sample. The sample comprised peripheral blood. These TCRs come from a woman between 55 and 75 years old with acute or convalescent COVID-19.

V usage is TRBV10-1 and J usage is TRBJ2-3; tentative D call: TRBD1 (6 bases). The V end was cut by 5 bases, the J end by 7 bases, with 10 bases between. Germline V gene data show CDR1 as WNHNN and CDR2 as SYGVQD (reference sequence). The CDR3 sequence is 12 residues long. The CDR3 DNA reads TGCGCCAGCAGTTCGGACAGCAATACGCAGTATTTT. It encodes CASSSDSNTQYF.

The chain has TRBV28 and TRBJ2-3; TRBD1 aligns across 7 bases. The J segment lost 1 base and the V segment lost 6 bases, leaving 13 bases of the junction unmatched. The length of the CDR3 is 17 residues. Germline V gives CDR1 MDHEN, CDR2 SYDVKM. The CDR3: CASSPLVRGLGTDTQYF. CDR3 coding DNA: TGTGCCAGCAGCCCCCTCGTAAGGGGGCTGGGCACAGATACGCAGTATTTT. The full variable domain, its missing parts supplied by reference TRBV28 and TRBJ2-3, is DVKVTQSSRYLVKRTGEKVFLECVQDMDHENMFWYRQDPGLGLRLIYFSYDVKMKEKGDIPEGYSVSREKKERFSLILESASTNQTSMYLCASSPLVRGLGTDTQYFGPGTRLTVL.

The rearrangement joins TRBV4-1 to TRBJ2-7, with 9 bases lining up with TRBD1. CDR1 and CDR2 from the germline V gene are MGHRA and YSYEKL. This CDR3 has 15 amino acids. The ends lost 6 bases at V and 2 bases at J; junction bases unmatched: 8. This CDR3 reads CASSRGTGGPYEQYF. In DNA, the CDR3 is TGCGCCAGCAGTCGAGGAACAGGGGGCCCCTACGAGCAGTACTTC.

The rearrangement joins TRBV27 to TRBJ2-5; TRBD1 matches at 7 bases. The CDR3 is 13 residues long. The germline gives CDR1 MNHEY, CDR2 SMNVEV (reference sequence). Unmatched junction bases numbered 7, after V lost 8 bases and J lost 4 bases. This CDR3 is CASGVSGGETQYF. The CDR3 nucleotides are TGTGCCAGCGGTGTTTCAGGGGGAGAGACCCAGTACTTC.

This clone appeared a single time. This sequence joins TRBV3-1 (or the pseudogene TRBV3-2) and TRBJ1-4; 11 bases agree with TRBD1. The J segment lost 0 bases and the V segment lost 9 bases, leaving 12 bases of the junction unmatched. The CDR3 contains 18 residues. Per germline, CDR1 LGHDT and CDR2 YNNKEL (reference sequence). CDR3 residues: CARRTGGEYLATNEKLFF. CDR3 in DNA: TGTGCCAGACGGACAGGGGGCGAGTATTTAGCAACTAATGAAAAACTGTTTTTT.

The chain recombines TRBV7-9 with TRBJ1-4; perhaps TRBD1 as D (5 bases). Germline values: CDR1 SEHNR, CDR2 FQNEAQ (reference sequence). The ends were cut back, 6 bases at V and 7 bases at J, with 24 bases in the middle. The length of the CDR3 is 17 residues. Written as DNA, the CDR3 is TGTGCCAGCAGACCTCTAGGGGAGGGGCATGAAGGTGAAAAACTGTTTTTT. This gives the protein CASRPLGEGHEGEKLFF.

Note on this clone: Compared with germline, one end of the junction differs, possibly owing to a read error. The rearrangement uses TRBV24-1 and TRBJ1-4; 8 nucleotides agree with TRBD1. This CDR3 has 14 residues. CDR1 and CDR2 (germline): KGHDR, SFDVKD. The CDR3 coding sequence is TGTGCCACCAGTGACCCAGGGGGCAATGAGAAACTGTTTTTT. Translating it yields CATSDPGGNEKLFF.

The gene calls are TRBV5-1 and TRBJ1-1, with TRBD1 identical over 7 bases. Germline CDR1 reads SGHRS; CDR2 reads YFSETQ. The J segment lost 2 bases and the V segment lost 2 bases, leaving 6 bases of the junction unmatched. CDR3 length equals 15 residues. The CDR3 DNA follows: TGCGCCAGCAGCTTTTCACAGGGGAGAAACACTGAAGCTTTCTTT. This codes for CASSFSQGRNTEAFF.

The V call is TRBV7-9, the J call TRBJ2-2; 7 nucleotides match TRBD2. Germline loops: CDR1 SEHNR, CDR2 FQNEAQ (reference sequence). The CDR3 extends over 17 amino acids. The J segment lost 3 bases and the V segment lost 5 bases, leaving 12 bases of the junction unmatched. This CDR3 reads CASSDPREGQYTGELFF. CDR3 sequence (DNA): TGTGCCAGCAGCGACCCCAGGGAGGGTCAATACACCGGGGAGCTGTTTTTT. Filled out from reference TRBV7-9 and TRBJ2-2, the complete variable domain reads DTGVSQNPRHKITKRGQNVTFRCDPISEHNRLYWYRQTLGQGPEFLTYFQNEAQLEKSRLLSDRFSAERPKGSFSTLEIQRTEQGDSAMYLCASSDPREGQYTGELFFGEGSRLTVL.

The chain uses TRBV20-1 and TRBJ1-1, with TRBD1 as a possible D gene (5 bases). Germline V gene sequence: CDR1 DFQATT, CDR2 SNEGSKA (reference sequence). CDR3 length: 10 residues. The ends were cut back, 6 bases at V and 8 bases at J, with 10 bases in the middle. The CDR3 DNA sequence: TGCAGTGCGGCCTGGACAGAAGCTTTCTTT. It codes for CSAAWTEAFF.

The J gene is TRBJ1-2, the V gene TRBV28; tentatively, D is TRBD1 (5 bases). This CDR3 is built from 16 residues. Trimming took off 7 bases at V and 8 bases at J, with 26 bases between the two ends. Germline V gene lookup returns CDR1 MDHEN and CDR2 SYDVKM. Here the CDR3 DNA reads TGTGCCAGCACCCGAGGGGAGGGGATACGGGGTCGGGGCTACACCTTC. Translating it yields CASTRGEGIRGRGYTF.

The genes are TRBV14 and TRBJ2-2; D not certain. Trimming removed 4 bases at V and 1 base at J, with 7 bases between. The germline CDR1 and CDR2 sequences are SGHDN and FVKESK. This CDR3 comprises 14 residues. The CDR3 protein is CASSPRQNTGELFF. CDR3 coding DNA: TGTGCCAGCAGCCCCCGACAGAACACCGGGGAGCTGTTTTTT.

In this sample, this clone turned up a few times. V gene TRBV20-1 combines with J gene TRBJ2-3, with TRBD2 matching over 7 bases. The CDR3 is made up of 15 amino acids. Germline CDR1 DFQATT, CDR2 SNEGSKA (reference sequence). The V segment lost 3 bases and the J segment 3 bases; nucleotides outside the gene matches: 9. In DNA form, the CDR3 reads TGCAGTGCTAGTCCTGGGAGGGGTCGAACAGATACGCAGTATTTT. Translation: CSASPGRGRTDTQYF.

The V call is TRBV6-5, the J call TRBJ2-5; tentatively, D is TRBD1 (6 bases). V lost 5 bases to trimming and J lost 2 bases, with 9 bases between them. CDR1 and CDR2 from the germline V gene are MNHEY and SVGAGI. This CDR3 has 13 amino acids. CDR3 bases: TGTGCCAGCAGTCCGACAGGACAAGAGACCCAGTACTTC. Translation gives CASSPTGQETQYF.

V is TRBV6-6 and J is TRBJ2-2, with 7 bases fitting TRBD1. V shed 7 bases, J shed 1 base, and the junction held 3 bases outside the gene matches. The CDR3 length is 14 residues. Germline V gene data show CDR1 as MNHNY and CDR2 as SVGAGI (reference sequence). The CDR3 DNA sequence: TGTGCCAGCAAACCAGGGGGGAACACCGGGGAGCTGTTTTTT. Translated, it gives CASKPGGNTGELFF.

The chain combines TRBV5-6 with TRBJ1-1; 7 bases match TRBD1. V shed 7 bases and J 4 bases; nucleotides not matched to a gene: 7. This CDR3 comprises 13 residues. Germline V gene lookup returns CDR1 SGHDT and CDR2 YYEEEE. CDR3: CASAYRGGTEAFF. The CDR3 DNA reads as TGTGCCAGCGCATACAGGGGTGGCACTGAAGCTTTCTTT.

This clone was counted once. Here the CDR3 DNA reads TGTGCCAGCAGTTCCCCTAATGAGCTCGAAGCTTTCTTT. This encodes CASSSPNELEAFF. The chain combines TRBV6-2 or TRBV6-3 with TRBJ1-1; no reliable D call. Trimming removed 4 bases at V and 8 bases at J, with 14 bases between. Germline V lookup: CDR1 MNHEY, CDR2 SVGEGT. The CDR3 extends over 13 amino acids.

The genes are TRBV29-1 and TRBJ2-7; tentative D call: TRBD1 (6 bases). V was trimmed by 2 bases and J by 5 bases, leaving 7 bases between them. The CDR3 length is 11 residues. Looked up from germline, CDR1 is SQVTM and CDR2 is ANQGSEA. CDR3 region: CSVERGNEQYF. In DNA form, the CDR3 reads TGCAGCGTTGAAAGGGGGAACGAGCAGTACTTC.

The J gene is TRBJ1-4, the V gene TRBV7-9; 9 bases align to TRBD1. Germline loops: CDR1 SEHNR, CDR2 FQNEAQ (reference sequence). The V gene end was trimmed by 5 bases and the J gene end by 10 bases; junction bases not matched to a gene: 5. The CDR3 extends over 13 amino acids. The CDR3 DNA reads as TGTGCCAGCAGCAGGGACAGGGAGGGAAAACTGTTTTTT. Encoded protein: CASSRDREGKLFF.

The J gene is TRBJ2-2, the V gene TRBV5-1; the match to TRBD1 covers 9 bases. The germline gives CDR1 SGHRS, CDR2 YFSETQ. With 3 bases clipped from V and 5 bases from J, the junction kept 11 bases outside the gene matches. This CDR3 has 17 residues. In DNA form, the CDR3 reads TGCGCCAGCAGCTGGGACCCTGGGACAGGGATAACCGGGGAGCTGTTTTTT. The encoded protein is CASSWDPGTGITGELFF.

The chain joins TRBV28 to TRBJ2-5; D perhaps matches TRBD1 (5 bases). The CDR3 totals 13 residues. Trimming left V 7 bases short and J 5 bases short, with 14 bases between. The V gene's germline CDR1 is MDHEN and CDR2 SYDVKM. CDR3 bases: TGTGCCAGCACCCCGGGCAGGGTGGAGACCCAGTACTTC. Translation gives CASTPGRVETQYF.

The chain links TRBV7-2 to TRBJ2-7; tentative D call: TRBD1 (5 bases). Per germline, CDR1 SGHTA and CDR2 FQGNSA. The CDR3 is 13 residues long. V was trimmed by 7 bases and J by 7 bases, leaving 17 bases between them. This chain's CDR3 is CASTAQGPWEQYF. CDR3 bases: TGTGCCAGCACAGCGCAGGGCCCTTGGGAGCAGTACTTC.

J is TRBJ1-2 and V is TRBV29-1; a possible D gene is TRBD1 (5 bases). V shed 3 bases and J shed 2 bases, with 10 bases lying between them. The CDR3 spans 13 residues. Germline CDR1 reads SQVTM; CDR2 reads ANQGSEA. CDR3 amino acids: CSVDAGNNYGYTF. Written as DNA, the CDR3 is TGCAGCGTTGATGCAGGGAACAACTATGGCTACACCTTC.

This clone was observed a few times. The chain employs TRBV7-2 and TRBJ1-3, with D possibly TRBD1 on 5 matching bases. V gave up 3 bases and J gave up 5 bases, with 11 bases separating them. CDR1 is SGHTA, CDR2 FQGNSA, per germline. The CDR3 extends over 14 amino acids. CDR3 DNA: TGTGCCAGCAGCTTCCAGGGACTCAGAAACACCATATATTTT. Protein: CASSFQGLRNTIYF.

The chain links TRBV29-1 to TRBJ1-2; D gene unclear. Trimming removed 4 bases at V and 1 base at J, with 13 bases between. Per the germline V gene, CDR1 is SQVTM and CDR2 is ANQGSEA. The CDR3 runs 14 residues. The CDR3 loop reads CSVALSAHNYGYTF. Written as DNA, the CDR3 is TGCAGCGTTGCGCTCAGTGCCCATAACTATGGCTACACCTTC.

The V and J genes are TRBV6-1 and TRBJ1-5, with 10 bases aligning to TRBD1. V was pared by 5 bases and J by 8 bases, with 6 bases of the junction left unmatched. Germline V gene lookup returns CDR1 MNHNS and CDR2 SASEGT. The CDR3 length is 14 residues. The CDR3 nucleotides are TGTGCCAGCAGTATGACAGGGGGCAGGGAGCCCCAGCATTTT. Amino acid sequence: CASSMTGGREPQHF.

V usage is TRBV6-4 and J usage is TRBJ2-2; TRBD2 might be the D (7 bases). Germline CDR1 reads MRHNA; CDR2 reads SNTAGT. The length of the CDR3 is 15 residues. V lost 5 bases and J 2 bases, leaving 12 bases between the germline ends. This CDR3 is CASSPGGHNTGELFF. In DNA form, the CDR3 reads TGTGCCAGCAGTCCGGGGGGACACAACACCGGGGAGCTGTTTTTT.

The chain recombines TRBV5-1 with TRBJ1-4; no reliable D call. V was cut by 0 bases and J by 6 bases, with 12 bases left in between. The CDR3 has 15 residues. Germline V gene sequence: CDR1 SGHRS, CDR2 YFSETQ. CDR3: CASSLVAADDEKLFF. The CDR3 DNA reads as TGCGCCAGCAGCTTGGTGGCGGCAGATGATGAAAAACTGTTTTTT. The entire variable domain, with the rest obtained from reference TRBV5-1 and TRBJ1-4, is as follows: KAGVTQTPRYLIKTRGQQVTLSCSPISGHRSVSWYQQTPGQGLQFLFEYFSETQRNKGNFPGRFSGRQFSNSRSEMNVSTLELGDSALYLCASSLVAADDEKLFFGSGTQLSVL.

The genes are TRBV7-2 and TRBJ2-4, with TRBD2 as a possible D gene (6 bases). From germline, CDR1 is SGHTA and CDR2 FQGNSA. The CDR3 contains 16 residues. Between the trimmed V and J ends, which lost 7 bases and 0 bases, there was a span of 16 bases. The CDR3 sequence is CASTSGGALAKNIQYF. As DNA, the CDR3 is TGTGCCAGCACCAGCGGCGGGGCTTTAGCCAAAAACATTCAGTACTTC.

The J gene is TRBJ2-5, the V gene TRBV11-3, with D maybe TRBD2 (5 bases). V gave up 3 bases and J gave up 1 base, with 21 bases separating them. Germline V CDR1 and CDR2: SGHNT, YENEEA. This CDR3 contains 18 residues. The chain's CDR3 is CASSLDSLGRGFQETQYF. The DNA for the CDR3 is TGTGCCAGCAGCTTGGATAGTTTGGGAAGAGGGTTCCAAGAGACCCAGTACTTC. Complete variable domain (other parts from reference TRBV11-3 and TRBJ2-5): EAGVVQSPRYKIIEKKQPVAFWCNPISGHNTLYWYLQNLGQGPELLIRYENEEAVDDSQLPKDRFSAERLKGVDSTLKIQPAELGDSAVYLCASSLDSLGRGFQETQYFGPGTRLLVL.

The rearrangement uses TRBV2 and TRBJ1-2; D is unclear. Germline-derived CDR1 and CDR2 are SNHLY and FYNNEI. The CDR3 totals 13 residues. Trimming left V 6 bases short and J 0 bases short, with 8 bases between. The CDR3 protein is CASRDGTNYGYTF. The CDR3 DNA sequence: TGTGCCAGCAGAGACGGGACTAACTATGGCTACACCTTC.

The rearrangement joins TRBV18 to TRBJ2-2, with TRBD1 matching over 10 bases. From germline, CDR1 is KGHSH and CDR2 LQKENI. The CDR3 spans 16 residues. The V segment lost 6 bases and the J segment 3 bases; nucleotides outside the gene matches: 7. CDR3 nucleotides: TGTGCCAGCTCGCTCCGTGGACAGGGGGACACCGGGGAGCTGTTTTTT. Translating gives CASSLRGQGDTGELFF.